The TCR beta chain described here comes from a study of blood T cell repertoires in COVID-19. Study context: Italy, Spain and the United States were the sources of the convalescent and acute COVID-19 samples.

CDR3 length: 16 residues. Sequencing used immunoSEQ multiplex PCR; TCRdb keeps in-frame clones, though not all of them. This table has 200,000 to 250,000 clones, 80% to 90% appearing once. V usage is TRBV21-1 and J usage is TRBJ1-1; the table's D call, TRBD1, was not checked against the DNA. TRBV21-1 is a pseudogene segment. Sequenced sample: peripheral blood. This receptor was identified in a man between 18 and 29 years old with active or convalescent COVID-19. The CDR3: CASSTPGTGMNTEAFF. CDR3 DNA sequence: TGTGCCAGCAGCACTCCTGGGACAGGGATGAACACTGAAGCTTTCTTT.